The 30 T cell receptor beta chains below all came from one sample that was sequenced in a study of T cell responses to AZD1222 COVID-19 vaccine. Profiled with immunoSEQ multiplex PCR; TCRdb holds only in-frame clones, not every one. The table lists roughly 200,000 clones, around 90% of them singletons, with 6% to 8.5% in the top ten. The source was peripheral blood, collected on day 0 of AZD1222 vaccination. These receptors were taken from an adult in good health.

CDR3 region: CASSSSPSGANEQFF. CDR3 in DNA: TGTGCCAGCAGCTCATCCCCCTCGGGGGCTAATGAGCAGTTCTTC. This chain connects TRBV3-1 (or the pseudogene TRBV3-2) to TRBJ2-1; D tentatively fits TRBD1 or TRBD2 (6 bases each). The CDR3 runs to 15 residues. Germline CDR1 is LGHDT and CDR2 is YNNKEL (reference sequence). The V gene lost 5 bases and the J gene lost 7 bases, with 18 bases spanning the gap.

This chain joins TRBV9 and TRBJ1-4; D is perhaps TRBD1 (5 bases). CDR1 and CDR2 from the germline V gene are SGDLS and YYNGEE. Trimming shortened V by 3 bases and J by 4 bases, and 10 bases separated the two germline ends. This CDR3 has 14 residues. DNA for the CDR3: TGTGCCAGCAGCGCGGACAACCTTAATGAAAAACTGTTTTTT. Translation: CASSADNLNEKLFF.

The V and J genes are TRBV6-1 and TRBJ1-2, with TRBD1 matching 9 bases. The V and J ends lost 1 base and 3 bases, in that order; junction bases with no gene match: 12. Germline lookup yields CDR1 MNHNS and CDR2 SASEGT. The CDR3 consists of 18 residues. This CDR3 is CASSEVRTKGQGHYGYTF. In DNA, the CDR3 is TGTGCCAGCAGTGAAGTACGGACTAAGGGACAGGGTCACTATGGCTACACCTTC.

J is TRBJ1-1 and V is TRBV29-1, with D hard to call. The CDR3 has 11 residues. In germline, CDR1 is SQVTM, CDR2 ANQGSEA. V lost 4 bases to trimming and J lost 0 bases, with 3 bases between them. CDR3 in amino acids: CSVVVNTEAFF. The CDR3 coding sequence is TGCAGCGTTGTGGTGAACACTGAAGCTTTCTTT.

This sequence joins TRBV6-5 and TRBJ2-7; no firm D call. The CDR3 contains 13 residues. Trimming pared 3 bases from V and 7 bases from J, leaving 13 bases between. Germline V gene sequence: CDR1 MNHEY, CDR2 SVGAGI. CDR3 DNA: TGTGCCAGCAGTTATACGGCCTTCGGGGAGCAGTACTTC. It yields the protein CASSYTAFGEQYF.

The V gene is TRBV30, the J gene TRBJ1-5, with D possibly matching TRBD1 (6 bases). The V end lost 2 bases, the J end lost 9 bases, and 14 bases lay between the germline ends. This CDR3 contains 13 residues. CDR1 is GTSNPN and CDR2 is SVGIG in the germline V gene (reference sequence). CDR3 in DNA: TGTGCCTGGAGTAGGACAGCTAGGGGGCCCCAGCATTTT. This gives the protein CAWSRTARGPQHF.

The CDR3, as DNA: TGTGCCAGCGGGGAAGGGACCTACGAGCAGTACTTC. This sequence encodes CASGEGTYEQYF. The chain joins TRBV30 to TRBJ2-7, with 7 bases identical to TRBD2. The germline V gene has CDR1 GTSNPN and CDR2 SVGIG (reference sequence). The CDR3 spans 12 residues. V was clipped by 8 bases and J by 2 bases; unmatched bases: 6.

This clone was detected a few times. This chain joins TRBV4-1 and TRBJ1-4; D is undetermined. Germline V gene sequence: CDR1 MGHRA, CDR2 YSYEKL. Trimming stripped 2 bases from V and 7 bases from J, with 8 bases between. This CDR3 spans 13 amino acids. Here the CDR3 reads CASSQSMGEKLFF. In DNA, the CDR3 is TGCGCCAGCAGCCAATCTATGGGTGAAAAACTGTTTTTT.

The chain is built from TRBV6-5 and TRBJ1-1, with D possibly TRBD1 on 6 matching bases. Germline V gene data show CDR1 as MNHEY and CDR2 as SVGAGI. The CDR3 spans 14 residues. The V gene lost 8 bases and the J gene lost 1 base, with 14 bases spanning the gap. CDR3 in DNA: TGTGCCAGCCCTCGCACCAGGGGGAACACTGAAGCTTTCTTT. It is translated as CASPRTRGNTEAFF.

This clone was found once. V gene TRBV6-6 combines with J gene TRBJ2-3; TRBD2 agrees at 8 bases. This CDR3 has 19 amino acids. V lost 5 bases and J lost 1; bases outside the gene matches: 17. Germline CDR1 is MNHNY and CDR2 is SVGAGI (reference sequence). CDR3 loop: CASSPLASGGRSRTDTQYF. As DNA, the CDR3 is TGTGCCAGCAGTCCCTTGGCGAGCGGGGGACGATCCCGCACAGATACGCAGTATTTT.

V and J are TRBV5-1 and TRBJ2-7; 7 bases match TRBD1. V was pared by 4 bases and J by 3 bases, with 10 bases of the junction left unmatched. Germline V gene sequence: CDR1 SGHRS, CDR2 YFSETQ. The CDR3 consists of 15 residues. DNA of the CDR3: TGCGCCAGCAGCGACAGGGACGGAGGTGGCTACGAGCAGTACTTC. Its protein product is CASSDRDGGGYEQYF. The variable domain in full, with the rest retrieved from reference TRBV5-1 and TRBJ2-7, is KAGVTQTPRYLIKTRGQQVTLSCSPISGHRSVSWYQQTPGQGLQFLFEYFSETQRNKGNFPGRFSGRQFSNSRSEMNVSTLELGDSALYLCASSDRDGGGYEQYFGPGTRLTVT.

The V gene is TRBV2, the J gene TRBJ2-1, with 11 bases fitting TRBD1. Germline-derived CDR1 and CDR2 are SNHLY and FYNNEI. J lost 8 bases, V lost 4 bases, and 22 bases had no gene match. The CDR3 length is 20 residues. The CDR3 DNA sequence: TGTGCCAGCAGTGTCGGTCGAACCGATTACCGGGACAGGGGGAAATATGAGCAGTTCTTC. Translating gives CASSVGRTDYRDRGKYEQFF.

This clone has only one observation. This sequence joins TRBV19 and TRBJ2-7; the D gene is possibly TRBD2 (7 bases). CDR1 is LNHDA and CDR2 is SQIVND in the germline V gene (reference sequence). V was cut by 6 bases and J by 8 bases, with 20 bases left in between. CDR3 length equals 14 residues. This CDR3 reads CASSAVGGPPQQYF. CDR3 nucleotide sequence: TGTGCCAGTAGCGCCGTCGGGGGGCCTCCCCAGCAGTACTTC.

The table lists this clone with a count of one. The rearrangement links TRBV19 to TRBJ2-1; perhaps TRBD1 as D (7 bases). The CDR3 loop spans 16 amino acids. The germline V and J ends were trimmed by 4 bases and 1 base, with 14 bases remaining between them. The germline V gene encodes CDR1 LNHDA and CDR2 SQIVND (reference sequence). CDR3 amino acids: CASSTKQGRSYNEQFF. Written as DNA, the CDR3 is TGTGCCAGTAGTACAAAACAGGGGAGGTCCTACAATGAGCAGTTCTTC.

This chain connects TRBV5-6 to TRBJ2-2; D is possibly TRBD1 (6 bases). The germline gives CDR1 SGHDT, CDR2 YYEEEE. The length of the CDR3 is 15 residues. Trimming left V 2 bases short and J 5 bases short, with 13 bases between. CDR3 bases: TGTGCCAGCAGCTTTTTGGGGGCTGGGACCGGGGAGCTGTTTTTT. As protein: CASSFLGAGTGELFF.

The V call is TRBV6-2 or TRBV6-3, the J call TRBJ2-7; no clear D. Looked up from germline, CDR1 is MNHEY and CDR2 is SVGEGT. The CDR3 covers 13 residues. The V end was cut by 6 bases, the J end by 2 bases, with 11 bases between. The CDR3 loop is CASSQTDTYEQYF. Written as DNA, the CDR3 is TGTGCCAGCAGCCAGACCGATACCTACGAGCAGTACTTC.

The rearrangement uses TRBV27 and TRBJ1-2, with TRBD1 as a possible D gene (6 bases). Germline assignment: CDR1 MNHEY and CDR2 SMNVEV (reference sequence). CDR3 size: 13 residues. V shed 5 bases and J shed 7 bases, with 14 bases lying between them. The CDR3 loop reads CASSPGQIFGYTF. The CDR3 DNA reads TGTGCCAGCAGTCCGGGACAAATTTTTGGCTACACCTTC.

The V and J genes are TRBV7-2 and TRBJ1-6; TRBD1 aligns across 7 bases. The CDR3 has 13 residues. J was trimmed by 8 bases and V by 7 bases; bases with no gene match: 5. Germline V lookup: CDR1 SGHTA, CDR2 FQGNSA. CDR3 DNA: TGTGCCAGCACCTCTGACAGGGATTCACCCCTCCACTTT. Translating it yields CASTSDRDSPLHF.

J is TRBJ1-3 and V is TRBV7-2; D might be TRBD1 (5 bases). Per germline, CDR1 SGHTA and CDR2 FQGNSA. The V end was cut by 1 base, the J end by 4 bases, with 14 bases between. CDR3 length: 16 residues. DNA of the CDR3: TGTGCCAGCAGCTTAGGAGGGGAGAACCTGGGAAACACCATATATTTT. It codes for CASSLGGENLGNTIYF.

This chain links TRBV19 with TRBJ1-1, with D perhaps matching TRBD1 (6 bases). This CDR3 has 13 residues. CDR1 and CDR2 (germline): LNHDA, SQIVND (reference sequence). V was clipped by 5 bases and J by 5 bases, with 12 bases between them. The chain's CDR3 is CASSVAGVTEAFF. The CDR3, as DNA: TGTGCCAGTAGTGTAGCAGGGGTGACTGAAGCTTTCTTT.

This rearrangement joins TRBV6-2 or TRBV6-3 to TRBJ2-3; D ambiguous. CDR3 length: 14 residues. The germline V and J ends were trimmed by 6 bases and 7 bases, with 17 bases remaining between them. Germline CDR1 is MNHEY and CDR2 is SVGEGT. CDR3 amino acids: CASSPSWTGNTQYF. Written as DNA, the CDR3 is TGTGCCAGCAGCCCCAGCTGGACGGGTAATACGCAGTATTTT.

V gene TRBV19 combines with J gene TRBJ1-4; weak D call: TRBD1 (5 bases). The CDR3 contains 14 residues. CDR1 LNHDA and CDR2 SQIVND come from the germline V gene (reference sequence). Trimming cost V 5 bases and J 4 bases, with 11 bases left between them. The CDR3 region has the DNA TGTGCCAGTAGTGACCGACAGATTAATGAAAAACTGTTTTTT. It encodes CASSDRQINEKLFF.

This chain uses TRBV2 with TRBJ2-7; D remains ambiguous. Trimming left V 8 bases short and J 0 bases short, with 11 bases between. The CDR3 has 13 amino acids. The germline V gene encodes CDR1 SNHLY and CDR2 FYNNEI. The CDR3 sequence is CASVGLSSYEQYF. The CDR3 DNA reads TGTGCCAGCGTAGGTCTAAGCTCCTACGAGCAGTACTTC.

The gene calls are TRBV3-1 (or the pseudogene TRBV3-2) and TRBJ2-5; maybe TRBD2 (7 bases). The CDR3 is 16 amino acids. The V and J ends lost 5 bases and 4 bases respectively, with 20 bases between them. The germline gives CDR1 LGHDT, CDR2 YNNKEL (reference sequence). The CDR3 DNA reads TGTGCCAGCAGCAGTGATAGAGGGGGGGGGCCAGAGACCCAGTACTTC. It encodes CASSSDRGGGPETQYF.

This rearrangement joins TRBV7-9 to TRBJ1-6, with 10 bases that match TRBD1. Germline values: CDR1 SEHNR, CDR2 FQNEAQ (reference sequence). The trim removed 6 bases at V and 8 bases at J, leaving 7 bases unmatched. The CDR3 consists of 15 residues. This CDR3 reads CASRSPGQGYSPLHF. CDR3 in DNA: TGTGCCAGCAGGAGTCCGGGACAGGGGTATTCACCCCTCCACTTT.

The rearrangement joins TRBV29-1 to TRBJ1-2, with TRBD1 as a possible D gene (5 bases). V lost 5 bases to trimming and J lost 2 bases, with 24 bases between them. Germline CDR1 is SQVTM and CDR2 is ANQGSEA. This CDR3 spans 17 amino acids. CDR3 bases: TGCAGCGTTCGGGTAGGAGGGGAGACTGGGAGAAACTATGGCTACACCTTC. It translates to CSVRVGGETGRNYGYTF.

The chain's CDR3 is CASSPTFGGNQPQHF. CDR3 DNA sequence: TGTGCCAGCAGTCCTACGTTCGGTGGCAATCAGCCCCAGCATTTT. V is TRBV6-5 and J is TRBJ1-5; the D is unclear. V dropped 5 bases and J dropped 2 bases, with 13 bases sitting between them. Per germline, CDR1 MNHEY and CDR2 SVGAGI. This CDR3 is 15 amino acids long.

The rearrangement uses TRBV6-1 and TRBJ1-6, with no clear D. Trimming removed 3 bases from V and 11 bases from J, with 8 bases in between. The CDR3 is 12 residues long. CDR1 and CDR2 (germline): MNHNS, SASEGT. The CDR3 DNA reads TGTGCCAGCAGTGATGGGGTCGCACCCCTCCACTTT. It encodes CASSDGVAPLHF.

The V call is TRBV9, the J call TRBJ2-7; 8 nucleotides line up with TRBD2. CDR3 length: 17 residues. The trim removed 3 bases at V and 8 bases at J, leaving 19 bases unmatched. CDR1 and CDR2 (germline): SGDLS, YYNGEE. CDR3 nucleotides: TGTGCCAGCAGCGCCGACGGGGGCAGCGGGGGCCTCTCCCAGCAGTACTTC. It encodes CASSADGGSGGLSQQYF.

V and J are TRBV19 and TRBJ2-3; tentatively, D is TRBD2 (7 bases). Germline CDR1 and CDR2: LNHDA and SQIVND (reference sequence). V gave up 7 bases and J gave up 0 bases, with 17 bases separating them. The CDR3 consists of 16 residues. The DNA for the CDR3 is TGTGCCAGTACCCCGAAGGGGGGGCTTAGCACAGATACGCAGTATTTT. Its protein product is CASTPKGGLSTDTQYF. Full variable domain (missing parts from reference TRBV19 and TRBJ2-3): DGGITQSPKYLFRKEGQNVTLSCEQNLNHDAMYWYRQDPGQGLRLIYYSQIVNDFQKGDIAEGYSVSREKKESFPLTVTSAQKNPTAFYLCASTPKGGLSTDTQYFGPGTRLTVL.